This TCR beta chain was captured by sequencing in a study of post-analysis software for immune sequencing data. Findings and limits, study-wide: Compared against controls, patients with multiple sclerosis displayed significantly lower normalized Chao1 diversity. Samples made in the same batch grouped tightly together by F measure. Five TRBV segments, including TRBV5-6, TRBV5-1 and TRBV20-1, were more frequent in patients than controls.

With 6 bases clipped from V and 5 bases from J, the junction kept 13 bases outside the gene matches. This CDR3 comprises 16 residues. The germline gives CDR1 SGHTA, CDR2 FQGNSA. A remark on this clonotype: The target antigen is unknown.

Unique molecular identifiers tagged the TCR beta cDNA libraries. The source material, 1 to 10 million T cells, gave rise to roughly 0.5 million cDNA molecules. TCRdb used MiXCR to reprocess the PCR reads, holding one entry per CDR3 protein. The sample contains hundreds of thousands of distinct CDR3 sequences, over 45% of which appear only once. Sequenced: blood. This rearrangement joins TRBV7-2 to TRBJ1-1; TRBD1 agrees at 9 bases. This TCR was sampled from a girl aged 2 to 10 with multiple sclerosis. CDR3 protein: CASSKGAGQGETEAFF. CDR3 nucleotide sequence: TGTGCCAGCAGTAAAGGAGCGGGACAGGGCGAAACTGAAGCTTTCTTT. Based on the CDR3 plus reference TRBV7-2 and TRBJ1-1, the full variable domain is GAGVSQSPSNKVTEKGKDVELRCDPISGHTALYWYRQSLGQGLEFLIYFQGNSAPDKSGLPSDRFSAERTGGSVSTLTIQRTQQEDSAVYLCASSKGAGQGETEAFFGQGTRLTVV.